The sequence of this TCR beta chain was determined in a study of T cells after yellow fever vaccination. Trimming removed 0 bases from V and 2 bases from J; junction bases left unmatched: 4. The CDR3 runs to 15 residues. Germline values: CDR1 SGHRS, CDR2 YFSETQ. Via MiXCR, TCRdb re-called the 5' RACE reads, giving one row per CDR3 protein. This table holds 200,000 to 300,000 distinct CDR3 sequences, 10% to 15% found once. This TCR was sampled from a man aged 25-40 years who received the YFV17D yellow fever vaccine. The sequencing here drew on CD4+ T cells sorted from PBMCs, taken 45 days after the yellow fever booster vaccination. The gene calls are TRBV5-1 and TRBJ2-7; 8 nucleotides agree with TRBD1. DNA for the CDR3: TGCGCCAGCAGCTTGGCCCTGGACAGGGCCTACGAGCAGTACTTC. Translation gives CASSLALDRAYEQYF.